This T cell receptor beta chain was documented in a study of blood T cell repertoires in COVID-19. This table comes from immunoSEQ multiplex PCR, and its TCRdb copy is limited to in-frame clones, with some not included. The profile shows 320,000 or so clones, roughly 84% of them singletons. Material for sequencing was PBMCs or T cells enriched from blood (not recorded which). The sequence was obtained from a woman in her 30s who had recovered from COVID-19.

CDR3: CASSLGGNNVLTF. The CDR3 DNA follows: TGTGCCAGCAGCTTAGGCGGAAACAACGTCCTGACTTTC. The chain has TRBV7-2 and TRBJ2-6, with unresolved D. V shed 1 base and J shed 9 bases, with 7 bases lying between them. The CDR3 sequence is 13 residues long. CDR1 and CDR2 from the germline V gene are SGHTA and FQGNSA. Supplemented by reference TRBV7-2 and TRBJ2-6, the full variable domain reads GAGVSQSPSNKVTEKGKDVELRCDPISGHTALYWYRQSLGQGLEFLIYFQGNSAPDKSGLPSDRFSAERTGGSVSTLTIQRTQQEDSAVYLCASSLGGNNVLTFGAGSRLTVL.